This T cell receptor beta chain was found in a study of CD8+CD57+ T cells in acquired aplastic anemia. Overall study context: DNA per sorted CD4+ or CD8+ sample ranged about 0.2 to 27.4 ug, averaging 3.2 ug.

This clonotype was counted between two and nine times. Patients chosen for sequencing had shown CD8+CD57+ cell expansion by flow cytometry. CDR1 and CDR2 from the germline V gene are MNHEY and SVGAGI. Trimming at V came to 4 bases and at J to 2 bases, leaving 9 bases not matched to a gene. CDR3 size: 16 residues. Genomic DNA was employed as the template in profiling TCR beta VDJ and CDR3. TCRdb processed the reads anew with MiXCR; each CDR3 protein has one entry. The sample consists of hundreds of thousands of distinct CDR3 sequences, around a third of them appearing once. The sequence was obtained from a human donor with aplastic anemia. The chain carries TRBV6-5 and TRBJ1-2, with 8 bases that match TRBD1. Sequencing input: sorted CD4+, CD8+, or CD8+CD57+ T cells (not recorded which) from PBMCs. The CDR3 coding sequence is TGTGCCAGCAGTTGGGGGGCGACAGGGGCCAACTATGGCTACACCTTC. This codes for CASSWGATGANYGYTF.